Here is one T cell receptor beta chain with its context. What it binds is unknown. Clones were read by immunoSEQ multiplex PCR, and TCRdb kept only the in-frame ones, dropping some. The sample yields roughly 50,000 clones, approximately 89% seen once. This sample stems from a study of OX40 agonist ivuxolimab in advanced cancers. Background on the study: Of mixed ages from about 23 to 90 and averaging roughly 60 years, the group was over 80% male.

Study conclusions and caveats: Within 6 weeks, CD4+ and CD8+ blood T cells expanded clonally at 0.1 to 3.0 mg/kg. Among patients with partial responses at 0.1-3.0 mg/kg, clonal expansion was among the lowest.

Trimming took off 5 bases at V and 1 base at J, with 9 bases between the two ends. The CDR3 spans 14 residues. CDR1 is SGHTA and CDR2 is FQGNSA in the germline V gene. The sequencing used CD4+ or CD8+ T cells sorted from blood, collected in a trial of the OX40 agonist ivuxolimab. The J gene is TRBJ1-5, the V gene TRBV7-2; TRBD1 might be the D (6 bases). The sequence was obtained from an adult with an advanced solid tumor such as melanoma, head and neck, liver or kidney cancer. In nucleotides, the CDR3 is TGTGCCAGCAGCGAAACAGGGAGCAATCAGCCCCAGCATTTT. Translation: CASSETGSNQPQHF.